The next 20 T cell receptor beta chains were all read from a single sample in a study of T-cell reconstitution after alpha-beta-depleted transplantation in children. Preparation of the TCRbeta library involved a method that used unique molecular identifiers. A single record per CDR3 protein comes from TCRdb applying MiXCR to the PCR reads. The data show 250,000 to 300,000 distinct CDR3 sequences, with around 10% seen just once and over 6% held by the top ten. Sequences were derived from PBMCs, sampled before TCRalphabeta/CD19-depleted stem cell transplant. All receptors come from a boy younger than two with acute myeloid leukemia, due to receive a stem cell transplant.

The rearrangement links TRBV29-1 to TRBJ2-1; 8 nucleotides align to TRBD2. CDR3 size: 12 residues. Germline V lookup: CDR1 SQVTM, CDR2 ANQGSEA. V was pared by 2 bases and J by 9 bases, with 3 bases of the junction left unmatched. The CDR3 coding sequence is TGCAGCGTTGAAAGCGGGAGCGGTGAGCAGTTCTTC. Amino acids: CSVESGSGEQFF.

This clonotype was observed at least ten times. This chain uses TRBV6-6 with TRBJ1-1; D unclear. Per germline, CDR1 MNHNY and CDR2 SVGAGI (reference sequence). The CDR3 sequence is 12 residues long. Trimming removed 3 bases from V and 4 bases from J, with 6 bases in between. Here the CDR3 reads CASSYLPTEAFF. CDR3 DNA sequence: TGTGCCAGCAGTTATCTTCCCACTGAAGCTTTCTTT.

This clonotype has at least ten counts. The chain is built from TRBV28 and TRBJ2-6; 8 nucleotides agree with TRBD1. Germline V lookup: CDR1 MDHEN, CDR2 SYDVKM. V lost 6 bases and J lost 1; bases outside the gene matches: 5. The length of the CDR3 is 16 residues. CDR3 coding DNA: TGTGCCAGCAGGGGCGACAGGGGTTCTGGGGCCAACGTCCTGACTTTC. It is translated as CASRGDRGSGANVLTF. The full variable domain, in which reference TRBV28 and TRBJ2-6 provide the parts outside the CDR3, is DVKVTQSSRYLVKRTGEKVFLECVQDMDHENMFWYRQDPGLGLRLIYFSYDVKMKEKGDIPEGYSVSREKKERFSLILESASTNQTSMYLCASRGDRGSGANVLTFGAGSRLTVL.

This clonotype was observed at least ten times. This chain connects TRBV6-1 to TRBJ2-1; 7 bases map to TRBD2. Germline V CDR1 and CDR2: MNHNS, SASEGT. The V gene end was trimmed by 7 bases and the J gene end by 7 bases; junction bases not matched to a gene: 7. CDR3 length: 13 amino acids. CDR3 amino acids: CASKGRGSNEQFF. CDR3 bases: TGTGCCAGCAAGGGGCGGGGGAGTAATGAGCAGTTCTTC.

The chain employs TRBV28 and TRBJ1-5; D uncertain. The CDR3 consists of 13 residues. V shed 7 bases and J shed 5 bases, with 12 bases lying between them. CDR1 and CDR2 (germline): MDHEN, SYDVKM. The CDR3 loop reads CASTLWEDQPQHF. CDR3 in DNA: TGTGCCAGCACCCTGTGGGAGGATCAGCCCCAGCATTTT. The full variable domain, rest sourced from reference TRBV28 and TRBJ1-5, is DVKVTQSSRYLVKRTGEKVFLECVQDMDHENMFWYRQDPGLGLRLIYFSYDVKMKEKGDIPEGYSVSREKKERFSLILESASTNQTSMYLCASTLWEDQPQHFGDGTRLSIL.

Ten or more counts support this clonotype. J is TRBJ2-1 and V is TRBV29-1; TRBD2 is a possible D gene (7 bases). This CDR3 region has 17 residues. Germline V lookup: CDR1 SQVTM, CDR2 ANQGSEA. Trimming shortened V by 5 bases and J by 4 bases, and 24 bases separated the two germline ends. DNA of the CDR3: TGCAGCGTTCAAAAACGAACGTCAGCGGGGACATACAATGAGCAGTTCTTC. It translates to CSVQKRTSAGTYNEQFF.

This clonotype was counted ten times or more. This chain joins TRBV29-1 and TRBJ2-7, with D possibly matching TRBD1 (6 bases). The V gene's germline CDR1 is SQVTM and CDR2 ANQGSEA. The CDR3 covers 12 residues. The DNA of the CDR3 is TGCAGTGCACAGGGTTTTTCCTACGAGCAGTACTTC. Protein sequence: CSAQGFSYEQYF.

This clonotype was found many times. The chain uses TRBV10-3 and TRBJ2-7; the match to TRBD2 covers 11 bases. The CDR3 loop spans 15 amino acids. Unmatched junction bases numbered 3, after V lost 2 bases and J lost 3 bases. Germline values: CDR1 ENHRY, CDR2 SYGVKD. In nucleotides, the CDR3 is TGTGCCATCAGTGAGCTGACTAGCGGGGACTACGAGCAGTACTTC. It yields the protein CAISELTSGDYEQYF.

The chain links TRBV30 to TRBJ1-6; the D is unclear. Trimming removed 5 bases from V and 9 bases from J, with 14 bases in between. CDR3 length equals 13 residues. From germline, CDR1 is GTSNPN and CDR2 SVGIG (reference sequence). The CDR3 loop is CAWAPVPGSPLHF. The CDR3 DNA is TGTGCCTGGGCCCCGGTACCAGGTTCACCCCTCCACTTT.

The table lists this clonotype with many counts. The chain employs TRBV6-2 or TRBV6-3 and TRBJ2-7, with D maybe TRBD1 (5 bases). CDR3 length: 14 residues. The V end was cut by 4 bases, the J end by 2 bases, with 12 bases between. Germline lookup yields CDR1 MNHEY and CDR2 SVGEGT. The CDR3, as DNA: TGTGCCAGCAGTTGGGGCGACATTCCCTACGAGCAGTACTTC. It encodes CASSWGDIPYEQYF.

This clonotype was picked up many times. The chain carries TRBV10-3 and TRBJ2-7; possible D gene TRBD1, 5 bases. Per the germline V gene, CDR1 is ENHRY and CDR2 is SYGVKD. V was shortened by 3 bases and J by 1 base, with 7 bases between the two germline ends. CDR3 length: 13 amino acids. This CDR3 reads CAISDDSSYEQYF. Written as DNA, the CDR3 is TGTGCCATCAGTGATGACAGTTCCTACGAGCAGTACTTC.

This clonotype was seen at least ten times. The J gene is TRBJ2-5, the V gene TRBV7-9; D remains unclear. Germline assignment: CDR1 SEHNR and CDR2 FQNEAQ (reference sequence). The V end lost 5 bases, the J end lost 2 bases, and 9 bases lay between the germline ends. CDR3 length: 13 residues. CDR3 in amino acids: CASSLPQQETQYF. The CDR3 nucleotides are TGTGCCAGCAGCCTCCCCCAACAAGAGACCCAGTACTTC.

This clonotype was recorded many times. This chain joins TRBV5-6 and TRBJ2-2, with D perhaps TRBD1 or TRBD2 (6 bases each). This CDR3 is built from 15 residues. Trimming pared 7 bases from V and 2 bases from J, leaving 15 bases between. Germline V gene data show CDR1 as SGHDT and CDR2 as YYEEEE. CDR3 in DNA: TGTGCCAGCGGGGGCGGGGAGACAAACACCGGGGAGCTGTTTTTT. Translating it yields CASGGGETNTGELFF.

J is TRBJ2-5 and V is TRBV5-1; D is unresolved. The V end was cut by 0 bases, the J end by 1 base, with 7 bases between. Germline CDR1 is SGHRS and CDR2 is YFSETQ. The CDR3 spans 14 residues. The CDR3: CASSLGVSQETQYF. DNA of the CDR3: TGCGCCAGCAGCTTGGGGGTCAGCCAAGAGACCCAGTACTTC. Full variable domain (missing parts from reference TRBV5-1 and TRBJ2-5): KAGVTQTPRYLIKTRGQQVTLSCSPISGHRSVSWYQQTPGQGLQFLFEYFSETQRNKGNFPGRFSGRQFSNSRSEMNVSTLELGDSALYLCASSLGVSQETQYFGPGTRLLVL.

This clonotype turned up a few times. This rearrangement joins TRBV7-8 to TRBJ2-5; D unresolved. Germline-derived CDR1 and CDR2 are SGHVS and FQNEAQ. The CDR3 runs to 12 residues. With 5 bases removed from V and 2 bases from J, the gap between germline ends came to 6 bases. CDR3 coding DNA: TGTGCCAGCAGCGGTCCTCAAGAGACCCAGTACTTC. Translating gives CASSGPQETQYF.

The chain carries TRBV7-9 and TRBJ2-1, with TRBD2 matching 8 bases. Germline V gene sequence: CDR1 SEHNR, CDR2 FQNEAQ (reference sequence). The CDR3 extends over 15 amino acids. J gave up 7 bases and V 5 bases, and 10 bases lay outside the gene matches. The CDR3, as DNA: TGTGCCAGCAGCCAGCGGGGGCCCACGGAAAATGAGCAGTTCTTC. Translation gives CASSQRGPTENEQFF.

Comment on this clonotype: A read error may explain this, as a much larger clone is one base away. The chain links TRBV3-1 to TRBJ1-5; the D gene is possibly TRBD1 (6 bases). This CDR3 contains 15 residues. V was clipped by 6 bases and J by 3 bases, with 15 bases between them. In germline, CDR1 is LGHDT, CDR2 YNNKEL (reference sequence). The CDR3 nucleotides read TGTGCCAGCAGGCAGGGGATCACCCCCAATCAGCCCCAGCATTTT. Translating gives CASRQGITPNQPQHF.

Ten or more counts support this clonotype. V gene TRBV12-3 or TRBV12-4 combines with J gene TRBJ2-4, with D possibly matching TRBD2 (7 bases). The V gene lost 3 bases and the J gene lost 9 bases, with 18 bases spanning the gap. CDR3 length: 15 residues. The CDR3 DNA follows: TGTGCCAGCAGTTTTGGGACCTCGGGGGGCATCATTCAGTACTTC. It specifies CASSFGTSGGIIQYF.

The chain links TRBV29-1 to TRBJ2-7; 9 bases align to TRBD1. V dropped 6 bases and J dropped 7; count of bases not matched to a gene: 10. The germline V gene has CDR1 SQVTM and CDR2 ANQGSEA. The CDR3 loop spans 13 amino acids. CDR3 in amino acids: CSVPGTGLREQYF. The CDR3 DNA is TGCAGCGTCCCCGGGACAGGGTTAAGAGAGCAGTACTTC.

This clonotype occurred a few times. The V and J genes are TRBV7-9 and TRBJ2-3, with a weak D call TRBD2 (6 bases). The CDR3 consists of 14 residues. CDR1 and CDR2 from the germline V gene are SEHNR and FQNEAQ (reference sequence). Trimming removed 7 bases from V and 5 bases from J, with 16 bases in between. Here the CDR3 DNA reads TGTGCCAGCATCCGGAGGGCGACTAGAGATACGCAGTATTTT. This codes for CASIRRATRDTQYF. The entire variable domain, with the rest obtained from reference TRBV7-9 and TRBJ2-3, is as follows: DTGVSQNPRHKITKRGQNVTFRCDPISEHNRLYWYRQTLGQGPEFLTYFQNEAQLEKSRLLSDRFSAERPKGSFSTLEIQRTEQGDSAMYLCASIRRATRDTQYFGPGTRLTVL.